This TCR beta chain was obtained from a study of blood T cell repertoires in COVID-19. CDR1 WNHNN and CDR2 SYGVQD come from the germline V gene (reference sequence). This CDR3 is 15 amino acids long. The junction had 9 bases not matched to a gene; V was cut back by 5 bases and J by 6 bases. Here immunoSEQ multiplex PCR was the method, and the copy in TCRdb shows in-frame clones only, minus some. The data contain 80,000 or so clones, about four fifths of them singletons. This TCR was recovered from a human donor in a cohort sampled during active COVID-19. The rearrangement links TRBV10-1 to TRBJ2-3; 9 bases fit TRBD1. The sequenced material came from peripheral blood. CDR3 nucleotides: TGCGCCAGCAGTTCCCCGGGACAGGGTCGGGATACGCAGTATTTT. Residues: CASSSPGQGRDTQYF.